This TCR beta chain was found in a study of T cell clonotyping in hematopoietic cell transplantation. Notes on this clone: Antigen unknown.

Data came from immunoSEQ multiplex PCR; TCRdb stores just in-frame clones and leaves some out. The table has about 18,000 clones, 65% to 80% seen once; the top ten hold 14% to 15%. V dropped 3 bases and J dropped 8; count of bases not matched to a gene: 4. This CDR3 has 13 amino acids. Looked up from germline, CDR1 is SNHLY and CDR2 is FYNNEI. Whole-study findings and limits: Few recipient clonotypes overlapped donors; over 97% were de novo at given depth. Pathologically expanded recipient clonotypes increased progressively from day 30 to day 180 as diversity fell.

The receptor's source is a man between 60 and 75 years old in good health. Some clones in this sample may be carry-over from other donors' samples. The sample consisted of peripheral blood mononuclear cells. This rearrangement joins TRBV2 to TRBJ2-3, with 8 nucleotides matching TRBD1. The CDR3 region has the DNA TGTGCCAGCAGTGACAGGGGGCAAGGTACGCAGTATTTT. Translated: CASSDRGQGTQYF.